Sequencing of this T cell receptor (beta chain) was carried out in a study of shared clonotypes between healthy human individuals. Regarding the study as a whole: The study sampled only blood, and tissue repertoires likely differ. Enrolling few donors narrowed the genetic and exposure-history diversity that was represented.

With regard to this clone: No antigen is known for it.

Trimming removed 0 bases from V and 8 bases from J, with 13 bases in between. Per germline, CDR1 SGHDN and CDR2 FVKESK. This CDR3 is 15 amino acids long. At deep level, the assay was performed. Data came from immunoSEQ multiplex PCR; TCRdb stores just in-frame clones and leaves some out. The repertoire holds fewer than 650,000 clones, with roughly four fifths as singletons. Unsorted samples used about 90 million PBMCs for genomic DNA. The rearrangement joins TRBV14 to TRBJ1-4; D may be TRBD1 (5 bases). Sequencing input: PBMCs. The source is a woman between 40 and 50 years old in good health. Some clones in this sample may be carry-over from other donors' samples. As DNA, the CDR3 is TGTGCCAGCAGCCAAGATCAAGGGGTTTGGGAAAAACTGTTTTTT. Translation: CASSQDQGVWEKLFF.